This T cell receptor (beta chain) was obtained from a study of cytomegalovirus exposure and HLA in healthy donors. In regard to this clone: Its antigen is still unknown.

Clones were read by immunoSEQ multiplex PCR, and TCRdb kept only the in-frame ones, dropping some. The sample carries 76,000 or so clones, roughly 94% recorded once. Germline V lookup: CDR1 LNHDA, CDR2 SQIVND (reference sequence). V shed 7 bases, J shed 5 bases, and the junction held 19 bases outside the gene matches. CDR3 length: 17 residues. Study conclusions and caveats: The authors enumerated 164 TCR beta chains as linked to cytomegalovirus. It was confirmed in vitro that a few of the CMV-associated chains were specific for CMV antigens.

The chain is built from TRBV19 and TRBJ1-2, with 7 nucleotides matching TRBD1. The sequence was collected from a woman in her late teens or twenties in good health and CMV-seropositive. Sequenced sample: PBMCs. Here the CDR3 DNA reads TGTGCCAGTAAGGAACTACATACAGGGGCCCTCAAGTATGGCTACACCTTC. It translates to CASKELHTGALKYGYTF. The whole variable domain, filled in from reference TRBV19 and TRBJ1-2, reads DGGITQSPKYLFRKEGQNVTLSCEQNLNHDAMYWYRQDPGQGLRLIYYSQIVNDFQKGDIAEGYSVSREKKESFPLTVTSAQKNPTAFYLCASKELHTGALKYGYTFGSGTRLTVV.